The sequence of this T cell receptor (beta chain) was determined in a study of blood T cell repertoires in COVID-19. Study at large: PBMCs, B-cell-depleted T cells, or T cells were the source of the cDNA or gDNA that made up the material.

This CDR3 comprises 11 residues. With 7 bases removed from V and 7 bases from J, the gap between germline ends came to 8 bases. The germline CDR1 and CDR2 sequences are SEHNR and FQNEAQ (reference sequence). This clone was seen only once. Per the original data handling: Estimates of nucleated cell counts were drawn from the amplification of reference gene primers. Using immunoSEQ multiplex PCR, the repertoire was profiled, and TCRdb retains in-frame clones only, with some absent. That table supplies the V and J calls and clone size; D and trimming were determined from the DNA. The data show fewer than 350,000 clones, less than 90% seen once.

The chain has TRBV7-9 and TRBJ2-1; the D gene is possibly TRBD2 (6 bases). The source is a woman aged 25 to 45 with COVID-19, enrolled during active disease. The source material was peripheral blood. CDR3 nucleotides: TGTGCCAGCAAAAGCGGGAATGAGCAGTTCTTC. Protein sequence: CASKSGNEQFF.